Below are 5 T cell receptor beta chains sequenced from a single sample in a study of cytotoxic CD8 clonotypes in ibrutinib-treated CLL (dated by TCRdb to the early 2020s). Library construction relied on the immunoSEQ multiplex PCR assay. TCRdb mirrors the immuneACCESS table, restricted to in-frame sequences. Some clones are absent from its copies; in checked studies, under half trace to an unresolved V gene, and the reason for the others is unknown. The table for this sample lists some 92,000 clones; about 74% of them were counted only once. The ten most abundant clones make up around 24% of the sample. Interpreted using the paper, the time point label stands for: approximately 25 months on ibrutinib. The specimen comprised PBMCs, sampled after 24 months of ibrutinib treatment. The receptor source for this set is a human donor with chronic lymphocytic leukemia.

The rearrangement joins TRBV7-9 to TRBJ2-4; TRBD1 matches 8 bases. The CDR3 covers 12 residues. V lost 5 bases and J lost 7; bases outside the gene matches: 1. Germline assignment: CDR1 SEHNR and CDR2 FQNEAQ (reference sequence). The CDR3, as DNA: TGTGCCAGCAGCCGACAGGGGAACATTCAGTACTTC. Amino acid sequence: CASSRQGNIQYF.

V usage is TRBV9 and J usage is TRBJ2-7; 9 positions agree with TRBD1. Germline V gives CDR1 SGDLS, CDR2 YYNGEE. The CDR3 runs 15 residues. J lost 3 bases, V lost 2 bases, and 6 bases had no gene match. The CDR3 DNA sequence: TGTGCCAGCAGCGTGGCCGGGACAGGGTTCTACGAGCAGTACTTC. As protein: CASSVAGTGFYEQYF.

The chain carries TRBV5-1 and TRBJ1-1; D unresolved. The ends were cut back, 0 bases at V and 0 bases at J, with 6 bases in the middle. This CDR3 is built from 14 residues. CDR1 and CDR2 (germline): SGHRS, YFSETQ. The CDR3 sequence is CASSLGQMNTEAFF. For the CDR3, the DNA is TGCGCCAGCAGCTTGGGGCAGATGAACACTGAAGCTTTCTTT.

The V gene is TRBV11-2, the J gene TRBJ2-5, with a weak D call TRBD1 (6 bases). The CDR3 is 16 residues long. Trimming took off 1 base at V and 7 bases at J, with 19 bases between the two ends. The germline CDR1 and CDR2 sequences are SGHAT and FQNNGV. CDR3 nucleotide sequence: TGTGCCAGCAGCTTAGGAGGACAGAACCCTGTGGGGACCCAGTACTTC. It codes for CASSLGGQNPVGTQYF.

The rearrangement joins TRBV5-1 to TRBJ2-5; 7 bases line up with TRBD1. Germline CDR1 SGHRS, CDR2 YFSETQ. The CDR3 loop spans 15 amino acids. V lost 0 bases and J lost 4; bases outside the gene matches: 6. CDR3 coding DNA: TGCGCCAGCAGCTTGGCCGTGTCAGGGGGAGAGACCCAGTACTTC. Translated, it gives CASSLAVSGGETQYF.